This is a list of T cell receptor beta chains from one sample in a study of PD-1 blockade in classical Hodgkin lymphoma. Produced via immunoSEQ multiplex PCR; TCRdb's table is partial and in-frame only. Of 60,000 to 65,000 clones in the sample, 88% were seen once. This specimen was peripheral blood mononuclear cells (PBMCs), taken at baseline. The receptors come from a human donor with classical Hodgkin lymphoma. Each CDR3 is given with its conserved first and last residue. Expanded clones get a size class; other rows say once, few or many, or leave the size out.

clone size,J gene,V gene,CDR3 protein
-,TRBJ2-7,TRBV13,CASSLGLNSRVNYEQYF
-,TRBJ2-1,TRBV7-2,CASSIDRLASVEQFF
-,TRBJ2-7,TRBV21-1,CASSKDRGGTLDEQYF
-,TRBJ1-2,TRBV4-2,CASSGRPSGLGYTF
-,TRBJ1-1,TRBV2,CASKAYYEAFF
-,TRBJ1-1,TRBV28,CASSLLQGEAFF
-,TRBJ1-2,TRBV9,CASSVVSTVPYGYTF
-,TRBJ2-7,TRBV4-3,CASSHLGQVPYEQYF
-,TRBJ2-3,TRBV7-2,CASSSTGVGLADTQYF
-,TRBJ1-1,TRBV7-9,CASSLDEWRGSTEAFF
once,TRBJ1-6,TRBV14,CASSQGVQGWNSPLHF
-,TRBJ1-6,TRBV7-6,CASSAQGSAPLHF
-,TRBJ2-7,TRBV19,CASSTGVGFEQYF
-,TRBJ2-7,TRBV6-5,CASSRTGNSYEQYF
-,TRBJ2-1,TRBV19,CASSIGGGRDNEQFF
-,TRBJ1-2,TRBV29-1,CSVEENRVGYLGYTF
-,TRBJ1-2,TRBV28,CASSLPLEANYGYTF
-,TRBJ2-1,TRBV7-2,CASSLDRESYNEQFF
-,TRBJ2-7,TRBV6-5,CASSRGYEQYF
-,TRBJ2-2,TRBV28,CASSLFLVLGLGGELFF
-,TRBJ1-2,TRBV5-6,CASSRDRDYGYTF
-,TRBJ2-7,TRBV5-1,CASSHQHEQYF
once,TRBJ1-2,TRBV4-3,CASSQDSGGIYGYTF
-,TRBJ2-7,TRBV6-6,CASSYWGDSGEEQYF
-,TRBJ2-5,TRBV28,CASSSGTTRYQETQYF